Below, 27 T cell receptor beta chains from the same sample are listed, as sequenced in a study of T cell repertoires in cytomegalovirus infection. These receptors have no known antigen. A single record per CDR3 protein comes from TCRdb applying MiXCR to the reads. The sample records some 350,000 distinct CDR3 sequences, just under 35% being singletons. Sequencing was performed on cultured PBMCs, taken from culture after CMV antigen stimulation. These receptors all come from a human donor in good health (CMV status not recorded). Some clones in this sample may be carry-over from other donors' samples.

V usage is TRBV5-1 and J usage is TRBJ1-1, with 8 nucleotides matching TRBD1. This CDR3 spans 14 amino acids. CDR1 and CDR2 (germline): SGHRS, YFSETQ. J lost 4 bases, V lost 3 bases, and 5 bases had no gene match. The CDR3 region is CASSSRGQGTEAFF. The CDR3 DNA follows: TGCGCCAGCAGCTCCAGGGGGCAGGGCACTGAAGCTTTCTTT.

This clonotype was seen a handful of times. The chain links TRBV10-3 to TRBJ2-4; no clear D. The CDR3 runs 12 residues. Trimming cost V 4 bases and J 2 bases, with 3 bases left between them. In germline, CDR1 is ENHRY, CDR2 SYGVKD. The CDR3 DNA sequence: TGTGCCATCAGTGGATCCAAAAACATTCAGTACTTC. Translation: CAISGSKNIQYF.

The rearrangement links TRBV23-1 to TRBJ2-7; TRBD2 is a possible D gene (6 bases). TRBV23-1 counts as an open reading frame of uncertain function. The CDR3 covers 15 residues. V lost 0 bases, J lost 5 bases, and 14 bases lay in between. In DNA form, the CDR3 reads TGCGCCAGCAGTCAATCCGTTCCGGGGGAGCACGAGCAGTACGTC. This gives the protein CASSQSVPGEHEQYV.

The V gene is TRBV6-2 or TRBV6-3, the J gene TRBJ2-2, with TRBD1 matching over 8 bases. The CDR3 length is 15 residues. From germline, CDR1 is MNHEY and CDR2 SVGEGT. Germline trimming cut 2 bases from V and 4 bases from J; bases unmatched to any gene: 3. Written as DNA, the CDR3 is TGTGCCAGCAGTTACGTCACAGGGGGCACCGGGGAGCTGTTTTTT. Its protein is CASSYVTGGTGELFF.

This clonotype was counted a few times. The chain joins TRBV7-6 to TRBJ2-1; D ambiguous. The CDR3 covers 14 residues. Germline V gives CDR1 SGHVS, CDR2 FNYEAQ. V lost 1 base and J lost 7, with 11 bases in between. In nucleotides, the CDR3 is TGTGCCAGCAGCTTAGTTCTCAAAGGGAATGAGCAGTTCTTC. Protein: CASSLVLKGNEQFF.

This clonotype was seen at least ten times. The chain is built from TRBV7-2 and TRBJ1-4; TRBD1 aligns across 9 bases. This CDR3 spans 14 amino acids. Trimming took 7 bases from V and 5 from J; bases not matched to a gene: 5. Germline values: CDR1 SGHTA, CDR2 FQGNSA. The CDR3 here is CASTADRGNEKLFF. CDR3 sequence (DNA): TGTGCCAGCACCGCCGACAGGGGGAATGAAAAACTGTTTTTT.

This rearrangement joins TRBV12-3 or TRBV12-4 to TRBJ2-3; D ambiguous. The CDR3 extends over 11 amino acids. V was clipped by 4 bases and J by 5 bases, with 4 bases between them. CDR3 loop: CASSSLDTQYF. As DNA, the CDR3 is TGTGCCAGCAGTTCTTTAGATACGCAGTATTTT.

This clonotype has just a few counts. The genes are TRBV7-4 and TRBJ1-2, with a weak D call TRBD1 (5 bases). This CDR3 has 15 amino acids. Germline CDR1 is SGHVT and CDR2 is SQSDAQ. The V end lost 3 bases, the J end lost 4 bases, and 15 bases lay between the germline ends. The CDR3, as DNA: TGTGCCAGCAGCTTCGAGGGGCCGGCAGGCTATGGCTACACCTTC. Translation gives CASSFEGPAGYGYTF.

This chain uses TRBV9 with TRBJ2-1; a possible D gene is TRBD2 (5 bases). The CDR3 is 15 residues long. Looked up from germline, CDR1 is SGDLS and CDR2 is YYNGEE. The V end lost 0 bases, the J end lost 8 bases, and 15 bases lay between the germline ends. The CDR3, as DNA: TGTGCCAGCAGCGTAGCGGGGTGGGGAAGGGATGAGCAGTTCTTC. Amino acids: CASSVAGWGRDEQFF.

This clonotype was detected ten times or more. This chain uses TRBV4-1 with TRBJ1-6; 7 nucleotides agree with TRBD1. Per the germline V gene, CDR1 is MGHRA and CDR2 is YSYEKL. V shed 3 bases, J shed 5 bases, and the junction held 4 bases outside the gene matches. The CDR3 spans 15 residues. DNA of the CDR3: TGCGCCAGCAGCCAGGGACAGAGGGATAATTCACCCCTCCACTTT. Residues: CASSQGQRDNSPLHF.

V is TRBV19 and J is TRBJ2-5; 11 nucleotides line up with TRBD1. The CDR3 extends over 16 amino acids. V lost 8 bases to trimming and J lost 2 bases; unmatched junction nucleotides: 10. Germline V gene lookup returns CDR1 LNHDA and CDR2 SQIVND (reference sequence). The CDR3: CASEGFGTGGQETQYF. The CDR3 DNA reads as TGTGCCAGTGAAGGGTTCGGGACAGGGGGTCAAGAGACCCAGTACTTC.

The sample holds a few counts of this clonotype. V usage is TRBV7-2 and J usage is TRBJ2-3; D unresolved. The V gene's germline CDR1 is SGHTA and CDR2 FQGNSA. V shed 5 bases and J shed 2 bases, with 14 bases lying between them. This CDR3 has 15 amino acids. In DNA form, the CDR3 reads TGTGCCAGCAGCATCCTCAGACAAGCCACAGATACGCAGTATTTT. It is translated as CASSILRQATDTQYF.

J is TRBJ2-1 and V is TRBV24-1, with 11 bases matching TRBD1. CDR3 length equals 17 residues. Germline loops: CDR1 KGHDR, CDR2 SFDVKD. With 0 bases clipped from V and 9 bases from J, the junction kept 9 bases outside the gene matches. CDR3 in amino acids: CATSDLPGTGGKGEQFF. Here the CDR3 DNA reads TGTGCCACCAGTGATTTGCCCGGGACAGGGGGTAAGGGTGAGCAGTTCTTC.

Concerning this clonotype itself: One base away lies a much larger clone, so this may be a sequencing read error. The CDR3, as DNA: TGTGCCAGCAGCCTTACGTCTCAGGGTGGGGAGACCCAGTACTTC. Translated: CASSLTSQGGETQYF. The chain uses TRBV7-2 and TRBJ2-5; possibly TRBD1 for D (5 bases). From germline, CDR1 is SGHTA and CDR2 FQGNSA. The CDR3 spans 15 residues. The germline V and J ends were trimmed by 5 bases and 5 bases, with 18 bases remaining between them.

The CDR3 DNA sequence: TGCAGTGCTGGGACTACCGACTACAATGAGCAGTTCTTC. Its protein is CSAGTTDYNEQFF. The V gene is TRBV20-1, the J gene TRBJ2-1; TRBD2 matches 7 bases. Germline V gives CDR1 DFQATT, CDR2 SNEGSKA (reference sequence). The CDR3 extends over 13 amino acids. With V trimmed by 5 bases and J by 3 bases, 4 bases remained unmatched.

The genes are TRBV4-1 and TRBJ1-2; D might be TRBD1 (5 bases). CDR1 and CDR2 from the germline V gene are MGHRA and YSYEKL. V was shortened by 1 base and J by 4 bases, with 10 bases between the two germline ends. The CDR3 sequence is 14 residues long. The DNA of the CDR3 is TGCGCCAGCAGCCAAGCCGGGACTCGCTATGGCTACACCTTC. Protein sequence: CASSQAGTRYGYTF.

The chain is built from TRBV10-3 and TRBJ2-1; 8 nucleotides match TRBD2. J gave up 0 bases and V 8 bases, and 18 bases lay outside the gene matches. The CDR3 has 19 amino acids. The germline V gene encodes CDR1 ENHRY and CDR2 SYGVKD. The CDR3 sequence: CAISGVEREGQSSYNEQFF. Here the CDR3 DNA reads TGTGCCATCTCAGGTGTGGAACGGGAGGGCCAGAGCTCCTACAATGAGCAGTTCTTC.

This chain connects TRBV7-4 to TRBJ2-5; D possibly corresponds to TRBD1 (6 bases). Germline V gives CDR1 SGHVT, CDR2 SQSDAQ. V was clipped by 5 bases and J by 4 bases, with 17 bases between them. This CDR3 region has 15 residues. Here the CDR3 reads CASSLRVGARETQYF. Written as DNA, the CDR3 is TGTGCCAGCAGCCTCAGGGTGGGGGCCAGAGAGACCCAGTACTTC.

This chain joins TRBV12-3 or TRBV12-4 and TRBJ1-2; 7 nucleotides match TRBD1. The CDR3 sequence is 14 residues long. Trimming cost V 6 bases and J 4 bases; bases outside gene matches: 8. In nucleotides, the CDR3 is TGTGCCAGCAGGGCCGGGACAGTAAGCTATGGCTACACCTTC. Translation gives CASRAGTVSYGYTF.

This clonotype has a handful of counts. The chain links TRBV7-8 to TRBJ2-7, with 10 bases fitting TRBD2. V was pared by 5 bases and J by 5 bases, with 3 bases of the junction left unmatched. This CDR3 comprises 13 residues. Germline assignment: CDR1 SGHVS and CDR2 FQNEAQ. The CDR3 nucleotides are TGTGCCAGCAGCGCTCTAGCGGGAGACGAGCAGTACGTC. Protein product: CASSALAGDEQYV.

The CDR3 sequence is CAWLIRRDQTEAFF. Written as DNA, the CDR3 is TGTGCCTGGTTAATACGCAGGGATCAGACTGAAGCTTTCTTT. The rearrangement uses TRBV30 and TRBJ1-1; a possible D gene is TRBD1 (5 bases). Germline loops: CDR1 GTSNPN, CDR2 SVGIG (reference sequence). The CDR3 is 14 amino acids. Trimming took 5 bases from V and 5 from J, leaving 18 bases between them.

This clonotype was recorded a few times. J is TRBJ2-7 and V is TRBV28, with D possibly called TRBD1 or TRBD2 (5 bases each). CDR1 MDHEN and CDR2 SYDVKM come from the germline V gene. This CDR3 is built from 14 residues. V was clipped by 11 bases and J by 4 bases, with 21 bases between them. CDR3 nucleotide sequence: TGTGCCTCCCAGAGGTACGGGGCAGGATACGAGCAGTACTTC. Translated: CASQRYGAGYEQYF.

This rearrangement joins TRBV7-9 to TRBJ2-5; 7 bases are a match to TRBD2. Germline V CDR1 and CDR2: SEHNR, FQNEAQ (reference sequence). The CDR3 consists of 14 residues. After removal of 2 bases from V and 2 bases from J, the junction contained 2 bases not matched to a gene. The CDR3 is CASSLIGGQETQYF. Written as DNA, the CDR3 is TGTGCCAGCAGCTTAATCGGGGGGCAAGAGACCCAGTACTTC.

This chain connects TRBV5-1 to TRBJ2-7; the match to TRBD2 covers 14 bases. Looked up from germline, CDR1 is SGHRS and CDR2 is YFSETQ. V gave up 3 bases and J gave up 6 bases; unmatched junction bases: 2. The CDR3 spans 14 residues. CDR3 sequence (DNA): TGCGCCAGCAGCTCGGGACTAGCGGGAGTCGAGCAGTACTTC. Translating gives CASSSGLAGVEQYF.

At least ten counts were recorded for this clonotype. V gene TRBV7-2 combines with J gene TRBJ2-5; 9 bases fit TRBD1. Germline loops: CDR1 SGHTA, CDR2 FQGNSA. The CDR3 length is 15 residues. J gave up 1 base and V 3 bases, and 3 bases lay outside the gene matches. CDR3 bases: TGTGCCAGCAGCTTCCGGACAGGGGCCCAAGAGACCCAGTACTTC. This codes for CASSFRTGAQETQYF. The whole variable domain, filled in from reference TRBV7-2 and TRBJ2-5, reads GAGVSQSPSNKVTEKGKDVELRCDPISGHTALYWYRQSLGQGLEFLIYFQGNSAPDKSGLPSDRFSAERTGGSVSTLTIQRTQQEDSAVYLCASSFRTGAQETQYFGPGTRLLVL.

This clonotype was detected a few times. In DNA form, the CDR3 reads TGCGCCAGCAGCTCAAGCGACAGGGATAGGAATGAAAAACTGTTTTTT. Its protein product is CASSSSDRDRNEKLFF. The chain joins TRBV5-1 to TRBJ1-4, with TRBD1 matching over 7 bases. Trimming removed 3 bases from V and 5 bases from J; junction bases left unmatched: 10. There are 16 residues in the CDR3. CDR1 is SGHRS, CDR2 YFSETQ, per germline.

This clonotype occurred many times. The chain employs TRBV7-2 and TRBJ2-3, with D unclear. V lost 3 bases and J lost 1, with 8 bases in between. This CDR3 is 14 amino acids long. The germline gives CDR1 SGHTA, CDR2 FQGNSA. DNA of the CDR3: TGTGCCAGCAGCTTTTCCGGAGGCACAGATACGCAGTATTTT. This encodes CASSFSGGTDTQYF. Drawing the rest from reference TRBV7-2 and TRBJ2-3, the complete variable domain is GAGVSQSPSNKVTEKGKDVELRCDPISGHTALYWYRQSLGQGLEFLIYFQGNSAPDKSGLPSDRFSAERTGGSVSTLTIQRTQQEDSAVYLCASSFSGGTDTQYFGPGTRLTVL.